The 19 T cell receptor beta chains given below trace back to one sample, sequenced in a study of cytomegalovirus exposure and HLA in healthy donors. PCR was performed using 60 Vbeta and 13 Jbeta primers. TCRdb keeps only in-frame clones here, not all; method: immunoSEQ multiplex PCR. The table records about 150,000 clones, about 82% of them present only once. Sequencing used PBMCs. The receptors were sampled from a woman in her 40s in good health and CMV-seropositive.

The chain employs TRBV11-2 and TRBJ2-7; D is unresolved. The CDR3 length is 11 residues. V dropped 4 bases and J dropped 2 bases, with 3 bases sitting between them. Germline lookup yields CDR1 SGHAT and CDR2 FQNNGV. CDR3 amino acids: CASSSTYEQYF. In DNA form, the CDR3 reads TGTGCCAGCAGCTCCACCTACGAGCAGTACTTC.

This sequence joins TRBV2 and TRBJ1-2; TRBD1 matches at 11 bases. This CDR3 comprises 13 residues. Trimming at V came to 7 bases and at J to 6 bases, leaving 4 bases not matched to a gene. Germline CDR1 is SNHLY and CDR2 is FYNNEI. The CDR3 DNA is TGTGCCAGCATTGCGGACAGGGGGCATGGCTACACCTTC. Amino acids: CASIADRGHGYTF. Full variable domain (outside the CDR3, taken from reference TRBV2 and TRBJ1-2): EPEVTQTPSHQVTQMGQEVILRCVPISNHLYFYWYRQILGQKVEFLVSFYNNEISEKSEIFDDQFSVERPDGSNFTLKIRSTKLEDSAMYFCASIADRGHGYTFGSGTRLTVV.

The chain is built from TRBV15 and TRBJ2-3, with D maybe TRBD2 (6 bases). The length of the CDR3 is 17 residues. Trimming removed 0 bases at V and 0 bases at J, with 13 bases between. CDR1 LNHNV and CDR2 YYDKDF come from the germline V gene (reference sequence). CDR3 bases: TGTGCCACCAGCAGAGATTGGCGGGAAACAAGCACAGATACGCAGTATTTT. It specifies CATSRDWRETSTDTQYF.

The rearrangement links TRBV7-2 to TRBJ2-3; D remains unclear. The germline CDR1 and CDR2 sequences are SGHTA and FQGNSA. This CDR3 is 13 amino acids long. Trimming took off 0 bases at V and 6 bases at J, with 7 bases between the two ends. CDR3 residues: CASSLAVVDTQYF. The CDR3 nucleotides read TGTGCCAGCAGCTTAGCCGTCGTTGATACGCAGTATTTT. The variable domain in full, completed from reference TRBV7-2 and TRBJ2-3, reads GAGVSQSPSNKVTEKGKDVELRCDPISGHTALYWYRQSLGQGLEFLIYFQGNSAPDKSGLPSDRFSAERTGGSVSTLTIQRTQQEDSAVYLCASSLAVVDTQYFGPGTRLTVL.

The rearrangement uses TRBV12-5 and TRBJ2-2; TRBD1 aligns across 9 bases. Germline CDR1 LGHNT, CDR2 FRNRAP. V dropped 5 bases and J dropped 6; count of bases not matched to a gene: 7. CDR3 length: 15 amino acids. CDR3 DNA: TGTGCTAGTGGTCACACAGGGGGCAAGGCCGGGGAGCTGTTTTTT. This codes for CASGHTGGKAGELFF.

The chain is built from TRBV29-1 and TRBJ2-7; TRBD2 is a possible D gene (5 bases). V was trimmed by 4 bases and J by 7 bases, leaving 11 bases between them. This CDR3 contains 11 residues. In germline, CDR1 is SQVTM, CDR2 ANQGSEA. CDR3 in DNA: TGCAGCGTTGGGGGAGTAGGAGAGCAGTACTTC. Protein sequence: CSVGGVGEQYF.

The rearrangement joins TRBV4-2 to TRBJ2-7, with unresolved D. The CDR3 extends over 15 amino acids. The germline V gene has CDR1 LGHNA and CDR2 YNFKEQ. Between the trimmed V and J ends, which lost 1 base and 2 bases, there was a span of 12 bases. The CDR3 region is CASSQGVGLAYEQYF. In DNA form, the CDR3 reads TGTGCCAGCAGCCAAGGCGTGGGCCTCGCCTACGAGCAGTACTTC.

CDR3 bases: TGTGCCAGCTCGACGGGACAGAACACTGAAGCTTTCTTT. It translates to CASSTGQNTEAFF. The rearrangement uses TRBV18 and TRBJ1-1, with D tentatively TRBD1 (6 bases). CDR3 length equals 13 residues. Germline CDR1 reads KGHSH; CDR2 reads LQKENI. Trimming removed 6 bases at V and 1 base at J, with 9 bases between.

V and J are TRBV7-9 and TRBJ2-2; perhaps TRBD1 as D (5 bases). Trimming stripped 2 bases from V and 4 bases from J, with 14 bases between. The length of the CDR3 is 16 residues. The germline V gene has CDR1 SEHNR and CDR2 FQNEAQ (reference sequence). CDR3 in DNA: TGTGCCAGCAGCTTACCAGCCCAACAGGTCACCGGGGAGCTGTTTTTT. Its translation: CASSLPAQQVTGELFF.

The CDR3 region has the DNA TGTGCCTGGGGAGGGACTAGCGGTCGGATCAATGAGCAGTTCTTC. The encoded protein is CAWGGTSGRINEQFF. The chain uses TRBV30 and TRBJ2-1, with 11 nucleotides matching TRBD2. The CDR3 contains 15 residues. Trimming removed 5 bases from V and 6 bases from J; junction bases left unmatched: 9. Germline V gene lookup returns CDR1 GTSNPN and CDR2 SVGIG (reference sequence).

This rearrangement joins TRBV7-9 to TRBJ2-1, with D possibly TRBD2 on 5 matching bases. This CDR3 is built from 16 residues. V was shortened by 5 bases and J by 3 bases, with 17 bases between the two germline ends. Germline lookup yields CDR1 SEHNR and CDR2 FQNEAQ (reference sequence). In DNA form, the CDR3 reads TGTGCCAGCAGCCAACCCGACGGGAAGAACTACAATGAGCAGTTCTTC. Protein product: CASSQPDGKNYNEQFF. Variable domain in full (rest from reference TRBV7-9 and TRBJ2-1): DTGVSQNPRHKITKRGQNVTFRCDPISEHNRLYWYRQTLGQGPEFLTYFQNEAQLEKSRLLSDRFSAERPKGSFSTLEIQRTEQGDSAMYLCASSQPDGKNYNEQFFGPGTRLTVL.

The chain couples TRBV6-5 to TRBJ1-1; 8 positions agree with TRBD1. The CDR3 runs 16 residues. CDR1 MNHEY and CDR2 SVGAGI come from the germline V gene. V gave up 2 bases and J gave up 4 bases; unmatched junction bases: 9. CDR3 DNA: TGTGCCAGCAGTTACCTGTCGACAGGGGAAACCACTGAAGCTTTCTTT. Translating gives CASSYLSTGETTEAFF.

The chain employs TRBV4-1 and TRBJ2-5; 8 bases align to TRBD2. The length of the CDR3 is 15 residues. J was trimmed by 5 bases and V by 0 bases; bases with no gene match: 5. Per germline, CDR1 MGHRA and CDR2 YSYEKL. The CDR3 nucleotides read TGCGCCAGCAGCCAAGATCTGGCTAGCGGGGAGACCCAGTACTTC. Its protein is CASSQDLASGETQYF.

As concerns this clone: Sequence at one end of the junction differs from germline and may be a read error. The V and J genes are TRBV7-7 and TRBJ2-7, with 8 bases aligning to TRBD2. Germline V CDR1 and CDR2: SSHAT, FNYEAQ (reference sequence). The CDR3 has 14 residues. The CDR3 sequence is CASSLERGPYEQYF. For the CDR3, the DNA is TGTGCTAGCAGCTTGGAGCGGGGGCCCTACGAGCAGTACTTC.

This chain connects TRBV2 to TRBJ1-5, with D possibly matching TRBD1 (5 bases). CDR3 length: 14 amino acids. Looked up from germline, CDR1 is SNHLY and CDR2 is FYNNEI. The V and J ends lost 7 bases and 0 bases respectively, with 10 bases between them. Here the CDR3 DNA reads TGTGCCAGCACCCAGGGAAATAGCAATCAGCCCCAGCATTTT. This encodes CASTQGNSNQPQHF.

CDR3 region: CASSPTGTGGGNQPQHF. CDR3 nucleotides: TGTGCCAGCAGCCCAACCGGGACAGGGGGCGGAAATCAGCCCCAGCATTTT. The J gene is TRBJ1-5, the V gene TRBV28; 12 bases align to TRBD1. CDR1 is MDHEN, CDR2 SYDVKM, per germline. The CDR3 has 17 residues. After removal of 6 bases from V and 4 bases from J, the junction contained 10 bases not matched to a gene.

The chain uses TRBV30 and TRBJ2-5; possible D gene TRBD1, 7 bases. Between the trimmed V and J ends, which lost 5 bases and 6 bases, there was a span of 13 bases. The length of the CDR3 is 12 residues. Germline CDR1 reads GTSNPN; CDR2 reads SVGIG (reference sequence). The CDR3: CAWETGRQTQYF. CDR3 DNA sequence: TGTGCCTGGGAGACAGGGAGGCAGACCCAGTACTTC.

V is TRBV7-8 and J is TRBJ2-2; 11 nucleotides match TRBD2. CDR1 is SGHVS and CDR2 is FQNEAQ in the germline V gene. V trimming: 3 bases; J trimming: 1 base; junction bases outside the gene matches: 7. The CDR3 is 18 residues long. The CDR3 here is CASSFITGTSGNTGELFF. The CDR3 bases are TGTGCCAGCAGCTTTATTACCGGGACTAGCGGGAACACCGGGGAGCTGTTTTTT.

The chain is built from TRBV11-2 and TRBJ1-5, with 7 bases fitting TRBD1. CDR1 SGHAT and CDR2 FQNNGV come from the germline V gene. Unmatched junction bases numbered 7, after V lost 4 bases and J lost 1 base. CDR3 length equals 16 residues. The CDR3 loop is CASSWGTDRSNQPQHF. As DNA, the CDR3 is TGTGCCAGCAGCTGGGGGACAGATAGGAGCAATCAGCCCCAGCATTTT.